The T cell receptor beta chain under discussion was sequenced for a study of shared clonotypes between healthy human individuals. Template for every sorted-subset replicate PCR totaled approximately 0.2 ug DNA, some 30,000 T cell genomes. Profiled with immunoSEQ multiplex PCR; TCRdb holds only in-frame clones, not every one. The sample has 2 million to 2.5 million clones; more than 80% are singletons. On this clone itself: This same CDR3 is encoded by further DNA sequences in the sample.

The CDR3 is 16 residues long. The germline gives CDR1 KGHSH, CDR2 LQKENI. V was trimmed by 3 bases and J by 1 base, leaving 15 bases between them. The donors, healthy adults who were HIV-negative, had experienced no recent acute infections or vaccinations. Subsets obtained from CD4+ cells comprised CD45RA+ naive and CD45RA-negative memory cells. This TCR was recovered from a man between 18 and 29 years old in good health. Some clones in this sample may be carry-over from other donors' samples. The sample consisted of naive CD4+ T cells from PBMCs. The subset here: CD45RA+ positively selected. The chain combines TRBV18 with TRBJ1-1; D is undetermined. Here the CDR3 reads CASSPLPGGGNTEAFF. DNA for the CDR3: TGTGCCAGCTCACCCCTCCCCGGTGGCGGGAACACTGAAGCTTTCTTT.